This T cell receptor beta chain was documented in a study of cytomegalovirus exposure and HLA in healthy donors. This clone was recorded a few times. Its matching antigen is unknown. Sequencing was performed with immunoSEQ multiplex PCR; in TCRdb, only in-frame clones are kept and a portion is missing. The table records 120,000 to 150,000 clones, 85% to 90% of them present only once. General study results and limits: Reportedly, cytomegalovirus status was diagnosed with high sensitivity and specificity. Confirmation was obtained in vitro that a few CMV-associated chains are specific for CMV antigens. Listed as cytomegalovirus-associated were 150 to 200 TCR beta chains.

After removal of 6 bases from V and 10 bases from J, the junction contained 14 bases not matched to a gene. Germline values: CDR1 LNHDA, CDR2 SQIVND (reference sequence). The length of the CDR3 is 14 residues. Sequenced sample: PBMCs. The sequence was collected from a man aged 18 to 30 in good health and CMV-seropositive. J is TRBJ1-1 and V is TRBV19; TRBD1 agrees at 7 bases. This CDR3 reads CASSRPDRRAGAFF. The CDR3 bases are TGTGCCAGTAGCCGTCCGGACAGGCGAGCCGGAGCTTTCTTT.